This TCR beta chain emerged from a study of blood T cell repertoires in COVID-19. For the study at large: Acute and convalescent COVID-19 specimens originated in the United States, Italy and Spain. Sample material is recorded as cDNA or gDNA derived from T cells, B-cell-depleted T cells, or PBMCs.

Repertoires were generated with immunoSEQ multiplex PCR, while TCRdb's copy carries only in-frame clones and drops some. The sample consists of around 61,000 clones, 80% to 90% of them appearing once. The CDR3 extends over 16 amino acids. Germline assignment: CDR1 MGHRA and CDR2 YSYEKL. The germline V and J ends were trimmed by 3 bases and 12 bases, with 21 bases remaining between them. Sequencing was carried out using peripheral blood. The TCR was taken from a middle-aged man with active COVID-19. V usage is TRBV4-1 and J usage is TRBJ1-6; the D gene is possibly TRBD1 (5 bases). The chain's CDR3 is CASSQGPAALEGPLHF. In DNA, the CDR3 is TGCGCCAGCAGCCAGGGGCCCGCTGCCTTAGAAGGACCCCTCCACTTT.